These 15 T cell receptor beta chains were sequenced from one sample in a study of control samples from healthy donors and cancer patients. Assay: immunoSEQ multiplex PCR; the TCRdb copy retains only in-frame clones and omits some. The sample records around 150,000 clones, around 90% being singletons. The specimen was blood. These receptors were obtained from a man younger than 45 in good health.

The rearrangement uses TRBV7-9 and TRBJ1-4, with D uncertain. Germline CDR1 reads SEHNR; CDR2 reads FQNEAQ (reference sequence). This CDR3 has 15 amino acids. V lost 1 base and J lost 9, with 15 bases in between. The CDR3 reads CASSLGGEANQKLFF. The CDR3 DNA is TGTGCCAGCAGCTTAGGCGGGGAGGCTAACCAAAAACTGTTTTTT.

The V gene is TRBV29-1, the J gene TRBJ1-2; perhaps TRBD1 as D (6 bases). CDR3 size: 12 residues. Trimming left V 7 bases short and J 4 bases short, with 13 bases between. CDR1 SQVTM and CDR2 ANQGSEA come from the germline V gene. DNA for the CDR3: TGCAGCGGAGCGACAGGAGCCTATGGCTACACCTTC. Translation: CSGATGAYGYTF.

V gene TRBV6-5 combines with J gene TRBJ2-2; TRBD1 is a possible D gene (6 bases). Germline-derived CDR1 and CDR2 are MNHEY and SVGAGI. The ends were cut back, 10 bases at V and 7 bases at J, with 19 bases in the middle. The CDR3 runs to 14 residues. The CDR3 sequence is CATRDMGRVGELFF. CDR3 DNA sequence: TGTGCCACACGGGACATGGGTCGTGTCGGGGAGCTGTTTTTT.

The chain couples TRBV5-1 to TRBJ1-6, with D hard to call. The CDR3 runs 13 residues. Trimming removed 0 bases from V and 9 bases from J, with 7 bases in between. Germline assignment: CDR1 SGHRS and CDR2 YFSETQ. The chain's CDR3 is CASSLDQISPLHF. The CDR3 bases are TGCGCCAGCAGCTTGGACCAGATTTCACCCCTCCACTTT.

The gene calls are TRBV6-5 and TRBJ1-5; D is unresolved. Per germline, CDR1 MNHEY and CDR2 SVGAGI. The CDR3 loop spans 12 amino acids. Trimming stripped 6 bases from V and 9 bases from J, with 12 bases between. CDR3 nucleotide sequence: TGTGCCAGCAGAAGTTCGGTGGGGCCCCAGCATTTT. It yields the protein CASRSSVGPQHF.

The gene calls are TRBV5-6 and TRBJ2-7; D tentatively reads TRBD1 or TRBD2 (5 bases each). The V gene lost 3 bases and the J gene lost 3 bases, with 16 bases spanning the gap. CDR1 SGHDT and CDR2 YYEEEE come from the germline V gene. This CDR3 is 15 amino acids long. CDR3 loop: CASSSGRGAVYEQYF. CDR3 in DNA: TGTGCCAGCAGCTCGGGACGGGGAGCAGTCTACGAGCAGTACTTC.

V is TRBV7-2 and J is TRBJ2-4, with a tentative D call TRBD1 (6 bases). The CDR3 is 16 amino acids. Germline values: CDR1 SGHTA, CDR2 FQGNSA. Trimming took 5 bases from V and 5 from J, leaving 19 bases between them. CDR3 sequence (DNA): TGTGCCAGCAGCCTATCCTCGGGACATGGAGAAAACATTCAGTACTTC. It encodes CASSLSSGHGENIQYF.

J is TRBJ2-7 and V is TRBV9; 9 nucleotides align to TRBD2. Looked up from germline, CDR1 is SGDLS and CDR2 is YYNGEE. The CDR3 loop spans 17 amino acids. J lost 2 bases, V lost 0 bases, and 9 bases had no gene match. CDR3 sequence (DNA): TGTGCCAGCAGCGTAGAGGGTAGCGGGGGATTTACCTACGAGCAGTACTTC. Translated, it gives CASSVEGSGGFTYEQYF. Full variable domain (remainder filled in from reference TRBV9 and TRBJ2-7): DSGVTQTPKHLITATGQRVTLRCSPRSGDLSVYWYQQSLDQGLQFLIQYYNGEERAKGNILERFSAQQFPDLHSELNLSSLELGDSALYFCASSVEGSGGFTYEQYFGPGTRLTVT.

The rearrangement joins TRBV7-2 to TRBJ2-2; 7 positions match TRBD2. The CDR3 contains 13 residues. The J segment lost 5 bases and the V segment lost 4 bases, leaving 1 base of the junction unmatched. Looked up from germline, CDR1 is SGHTA and CDR2 is FQGNSA. The DNA for the CDR3 is TGTGCCAGCAGCTCCGGGGGGACCGGGGAGCTGTTTTTT. This codes for CASSSGGTGELFF.

The gene calls are TRBV20-1 and TRBJ2-1, with 7 bases matching TRBD2. There are 15 residues in the CDR3. The trim removed 3 bases at V and 8 bases at J, leaving 13 bases unmatched. Germline V gene lookup returns CDR1 DFQATT and CDR2 SNEGSKA (reference sequence). CDR3 residues: CSASRLADLGDEQFF. CDR3 DNA: TGCAGTGCTAGTCGCCTAGCGGACCTCGGGGATGAGCAGTTCTTC.

This clone was recorded once. This chain joins TRBV4-1 and TRBJ1-5; 7 bases are a match to TRBD1. From germline, CDR1 is MGHRA and CDR2 YSYEKL. V lost 1 base and J lost 3; bases outside the gene matches: 9. The CDR3 sequence is 17 residues long. The CDR3 loop is CASSQGGTAYNNQPQHF. CDR3 nucleotides: TGCGCCAGCAGCCAAGGTGGGACAGCTTACAACAATCAGCCCCAGCATTTT.

The V call is TRBV4-3, the J call TRBJ2-6; no clear D gene. CDR1 and CDR2 from the germline V gene are LGHNA and YSLEER. The CDR3 is 16 amino acids. The V end lost 0 bases, the J end lost 0 bases, and 6 bases lay between the germline ends. The CDR3 bases are TGCGCCAGCAGCCAAGAGCCCCTCTCTGGGGCCAACGTCCTGACTTTC. This codes for CASSQEPLSGANVLTF.

The chain employs TRBV27 and TRBJ2-1; possibly TRBD1 for D (5 bases). V was shortened by 6 bases and J by 0 bases, with 15 bases between the two germline ends. This CDR3 region has 16 residues. Germline-derived CDR1 and CDR2 are MNHEY and SMNVEV (reference sequence). CDR3 bases: TGTGCCAGCAGGTCAGGGCGCTCAAGCTCCTACAATGAGCAGTTCTTC. This codes for CASRSGRSSSYNEQFF.

The chain joins TRBV11-2 to TRBJ2-7; maybe TRBD1 (7 bases). This CDR3 contains 13 residues. CDR1 is SGHAT and CDR2 is FQNNGV in the germline V gene. Trimming took 5 bases from V and 5 from J, leaving 13 bases between them. As DNA, the CDR3 is TGTGCCAGCAGCCCAGGGGGGAAAGACGAGCAGTACTTC. Translated: CASSPGGKDEQYF. Together with reference TRBV11-2 and TRBJ2-7, the CDR3 gives the full variable domain: EAGVAQSPRYKIIEKRQSVAFWCNPISGHATLYWYQQILGQGPKLLIQFQNNGVVDDSQLPKDRFSAERLKGVDSTLKIQPAKLEDSAVYLCASSPGGKDEQYFGPGTRLTVT.

This clone was seen a handful of times. This sequence joins TRBV18 and TRBJ2-1, with 8 bases fitting TRBD2. The germline V gene encodes CDR1 KGHSH and CDR2 LQKENI. CDR3 length: 14 residues. Trimming took 6 bases from V and 8 from J; bases not matched to a gene: 9. The CDR3 loop reads CASSPPSGSHEQFF. The CDR3 DNA sequence: TGTGCCAGCTCTCCGCCGAGCGGGAGCCATGAGCAGTTCTTC.